These 31 T cell receptor beta chains were sequenced from one sample in a study of T cell repertoires in cytomegalovirus infection. In TCRdb, the reads were re-called with MiXCR into one record per CDR3 protein. The sample holds hundreds of thousands of distinct CDR3 sequences; approximately 25% are singletons and the top ten take under 8.5%. The sequencing input was CD8+ T cells from PBMCs. The source of these receptors is a human donor in good health (CMV status not recorded). Some clones in this sample may be carry-over from other donors' samples.

This rearrangement joins TRBV29-1 to TRBJ2-1, with 7 bases fitting TRBD2. V gave up 8 bases and J gave up 6 bases; unmatched junction bases: 7. Germline loops: CDR1 SQVTM, CDR2 ANQGSEA. CDR3 length: 12 amino acids. The CDR3 nucleotides are TGCAGCCATTTGTGGGGGGGCAATGAGCAGTTCTTC. Translation gives CSHLWGGNEQFF.

J is TRBJ2-7 and V is TRBV29-1, with TRBD1 matching 8 bases. The CDR3 is 13 amino acids. Germline values: CDR1 SQVTM, CDR2 ANQGSEA. With V trimmed by 6 bases and J by 6 bases, 10 bases remained unmatched. CDR3 residues: CSVAGGARTEQYF. The CDR3 region has the DNA TGCAGCGTAGCAGGGGGCGCAAGGACCGAGCAGTACTTC.

The count of this clonotype is one. The V call is TRBV24-1, the J call TRBJ2-1, with TRBD1 identical over 9 bases. V trimming: 1 base; J trimming: 3 bases; junction bases outside the gene matches: 9. Germline CDR1 KGHDR, CDR2 SFDVKD. CDR3 length: 18 amino acids. CDR3 sequence: CATSDFGHRDRDYNEQFF. DNA for the CDR3: TGTGCCACCAGTGATTTTGGCCACCGGGACAGGGACTACAATGAGCAGTTCTTC.

A few counts support this clonotype. The gene calls are TRBV5-4 and TRBJ2-2; tentatively, D is TRBD2 (5 bases). The CDR3 extends over 13 amino acids. V was cut by 9 bases and J by 6 bases, with 15 bases left in between. The V gene's germline CDR1 is SGHNT and CDR2 YYREEE (reference sequence). This chain's CDR3 is CATMGSGPGELFF. The CDR3, as DNA: TGTGCCACTATGGGGAGTGGACCCGGGGAGCTGTTTTTT.

Here the CDR3 reads CASRAGGIGYTF. The DNA of the CDR3 is TGTGCCAGCAGAGCAGGGGGCATCGGCTACACCTTC. This rearrangement joins TRBV7-6 to TRBJ1-2; 8 bases align to TRBD1. The CDR3 covers 12 residues. V lost 6 bases and J lost 8; bases outside the gene matches: 5. CDR1 and CDR2 from the germline V gene are SGHVS and FNYEAQ.

This clonotype was observed a few times. The chain carries TRBV14 and TRBJ2-1, with D perhaps TRBD1 (5 bases). Germline CDR1 reads SGHDN; CDR2 reads FVKESK. Deletions cut 3 bases from V and 3 bases from J, with 12 bases between. The CDR3 contains 15 residues. The CDR3 bases are TGTGCCAGCAGCCAGGTGCAGGGTATCTACAATGAGCAGTTCTTC. This encodes CASSQVQGIYNEQFF.

This clonotype came up a few times. The chain has TRBV12-3 or TRBV12-4 and TRBJ2-4, with D uncertain. This CDR3 contains 13 residues. The V and J ends lost 7 bases and 8 bases respectively, with 15 bases between them. CDR3 protein: CASTLTETDIQYF. The CDR3 DNA reads as TGTGCCAGCACCCTCACAGAAACGGACATTCAGTACTTC.

This chain connects TRBV15 to TRBJ2-1; 9 bases fit TRBD2. Germline lookup yields CDR1 LNHNV and CDR2 YYDKDF (reference sequence). The CDR3 has 16 residues. The J segment lost 4 bases and the V segment lost 5 bases, leaving 9 bases of the junction unmatched. The CDR3 nucleotides read TGTGCCACCAGCCGCTTAGCGGGGGTTTCTTACAATGAGCAGTTCTTC. This translates into CATSRLAGVSYNEQFF.

This clonotype was counted between two and nine times. The V gene is TRBV4-2, the J gene TRBJ2-3; 8 bases map to TRBD1. CDR1 is LGHNA, CDR2 YNFKEQ, per germline. Trimming took 3 bases from V and 1 from J; bases not matched to a gene: 3. The CDR3 is made up of 15 amino acids. The CDR3 DNA is TGTGCCAGCAGCCAGAAGGACAGGGGCACAGATACGCAGTATTTT. Its protein is CASSQKDRGTDTQYF.

Worth noting for this clonotype: This may be a read error, as it is one base from a much larger clone. The gene calls are TRBV2 and TRBJ2-1; 7 bases map to TRBD1. This CDR3 is 14 amino acids long. CDR1 and CDR2 (germline): SNHLY, FYNNEI. This CDR3 reads CTSRDQTGNNEQFF. In DNA, the CDR3 is TGTACCAGCAGGGACCAGACAGGGAACAATGAGCAGTTCTTC.

This clonotype was found many times. The rearrangement links TRBV12-3 or TRBV12-4 to TRBJ2-1; D remains ambiguous. The CDR3 is made up of 12 amino acids. V was clipped by 5 bases and J by 3 bases, with 5 bases between them. The CDR3 DNA reads as TGTGCCAGCAGTGTCCTCTACAATGAGCAGTTCTTC. Amino acid sequence: CASSVLYNEQFF.

The J gene is TRBJ2-3, the V gene TRBV6-2 or TRBV6-3; the D gene is possibly TRBD2 (6 bases). Germline V gene lookup returns CDR1 MNHEY and CDR2 SVGEGT. The length of the CDR3 is 16 residues. V was clipped by 5 bases and J by 1 base, with 16 bases between them. The CDR3 sequence: CASSLDRDLRTDTQYF. In DNA, the CDR3 is TGTGCCAGCAGTCTCGACCGGGACTTACGCACAGATACGCAGTATTTT.

Ten or more counts support this clonotype. For the CDR3, the DNA is TGTGCCAGCAGCTCGTCTAATACCGGGGAGCTGTTTTTT. Residues: CASSSSNTGELFF. This chain links TRBV27 with TRBJ2-2; unclear D gene. The V end lost 6 bases, the J end lost 5 bases, and 10 bases lay between the germline ends. CDR3 length equals 13 residues. Per germline, CDR1 MNHEY and CDR2 SMNVEV (reference sequence).

This clonotype was counted at least ten times. The chain is built from TRBV28 and TRBJ2-7, with D tentatively TRBD1 or TRBD2 (6 bases each). CDR3 length equals 14 residues. CDR1 MDHEN and CDR2 SYDVKM come from the germline V gene. V was cut by 6 bases and J by 2 bases, with 14 bases left in between. The CDR3 is CASSLGGPAYEQYF. The CDR3 region has the DNA TGTGCCAGCAGCTTAGGGGGGCCTGCCTACGAGCAGTACTTC. The full variable domain, with the rest looked up from reference TRBV28 and TRBJ2-7, is DVKVTQSSRYLVKRTGEKVFLECVQDMDHENMFWYRQDPGLGLRLIYFSYDVKMKEKGDIPEGYSVSREKKERFSLILESASTNQTSMYLCASSLGGPAYEQYFGPGTRLTVT.

There are many counts of this clonotype. The J gene is TRBJ2-1, the V gene TRBV11-3, with D possibly being TRBD1 (5 bases). The CDR3 extends over 12 amino acids. Trimming left V 2 bases short and J 13 bases short, with 12 bases between. Per germline, CDR1 SGHNT and CDR2 YENEEA. Written as DNA, the CDR3 is TGTGCCAGCAGCTTACGTTCACAGGAACAGTTCTTC. Amino acid sequence: CASSLRSQEQFF.

The rearrangement joins TRBV7-9 to TRBJ1-6, with TRBD1 matching 8 bases. The CDR3 loop spans 15 amino acids. With 5 bases clipped from V and 8 bases from J, the junction kept 8 bases outside the gene matches. Germline V lookup: CDR1 SEHNR, CDR2 FQNEAQ (reference sequence). In DNA form, the CDR3 reads TGTGCCAGCAGCCATCCGGACAGGGCTGATTCACCCCTCCACTTT. Translating it yields CASSHPDRADSPLHF.

This clonotype was found a few times. The V call is TRBV7-9, the J call TRBJ1-3, with D perhaps matching TRBD1 (6 bases). The CDR3 sequence is 15 residues long. Germline V gene sequence: CDR1 SEHNR, CDR2 FQNEAQ (reference sequence). V was shortened by 6 bases and J by 2 bases, with 14 bases between the two germline ends. The CDR3 sequence is CASSSYTGPGNTIYF. The CDR3 nucleotides read TGTGCCAGCAGTTCGTACACAGGGCCTGGAAACACCATATATTTT.

The table lists this clonotype with a few counts. This sequence joins TRBV10-3 and TRBJ1-3, with 8 bases fitting TRBD1. V trimming: 8 bases; J trimming: 4 bases; junction bases outside the gene matches: 13. The CDR3 totals 16 residues. CDR1 is ENHRY, CDR2 SYGVKD, per germline. CDR3 bases: TGTGCCATCCTAACCCGGACAGGGAACGGCGGAAACACCATATATTTT. Protein sequence: CAILTRTGNGGNTIYF.

The chain carries TRBV20-1 and TRBJ1-6; 9 nucleotides match TRBD1. This CDR3 contains 15 residues. The germline gives CDR1 DFQATT, CDR2 SNEGSKA (reference sequence). V trimming: 1 base; J trimming: 7 bases; junction bases outside the gene matches: 5. CDR3 in DNA: TGCAGTGCTAGAGGGGGACAGGGTGGCAATTCACCCCTCCACTTT. Amino acid sequence: CSARGGQGGNSPLHF.

This clonotype occurred a few times. V and J are TRBV29-1 and TRBJ1-1, with D perhaps matching TRBD1 (5 bases). The CDR3 consists of 11 residues. The V end was cut by 4 bases, the J end by 5 bases, with 8 bases between. From germline, CDR1 is SQVTM and CDR2 ANQGSEA. DNA for the CDR3: TGCAGCGTTGCGGGGACTACTGAAGCTTTCTTT. This encodes CSVAGTTEAFF.

CDR3 DNA: TGTGCCAGCAGTCCGGACCCCGCAGAGGAAAAACTGTTTTTT. Translation gives CASSPDPAEEKLFF. V usage is TRBV27 and J usage is TRBJ1-4; D not resolved. CDR1 and CDR2 (germline): MNHEY, SMNVEV (reference sequence). Trimming took 5 bases from V and 8 from J, leaving 15 bases between them. CDR3 length: 14 amino acids. Full variable domain (missing parts from reference TRBV27 and TRBJ1-4): EAQVTQNPRYLITVTGKKLTVTCSQNMNHEYMSWYRQDPGLGLRQIYYSMNVEVTDKGDVPEGYKVSRKEKRNFPLILESPSPNQTSLYFCASSPDPAEEKLFFGSGTQLSVL.

The gene calls are TRBV23-1 and TRBJ2-3, with a weak D call TRBD1 (6 bases). TRBV23-1 carries the ORF label, with uncertain function. The CDR3 length is 16 residues. The V end lost 11 bases, the J end lost 4 bases, and 25 bases lay between the germline ends. The CDR3 here is CAVPGHPGYGADTQYF. In DNA, the CDR3 is TGCGCCGTCCCGGGACACCCCGGATACGGGGCAGATACGCAGTATTTT.

The rearrangement joins TRBV6-1 to TRBJ1-1; weak D call: TRBD1 (6 bases). Trimming left V 5 bases short and J 3 bases short, with 19 bases between. Germline CDR1 reads MNHNS; CDR2 reads SASEGT. The CDR3 is 16 amino acids. CDR3 nucleotide sequence: TGTGCCAGCAGTTACGGGCAGGGGAGGTTGGACACTGAAGCTTTCTTT. Protein: CASSYGQGRLDTEAFF.

This clonotype was seen only a few times. The chain uses TRBV6-5 and TRBJ2-1; 7 positions match TRBD2. With V trimmed by 2 bases and J by 0 bases, 4 bases remained unmatched. CDR3 size: 16 residues. Germline V gene sequence: CDR1 MNHEY, CDR2 SVGAGI. The CDR3 loop is CASSYAAGSSYNEQFF. CDR3 nucleotide sequence: TGTGCCAGCAGTTACGCAGCGGGGAGCTCCTACAATGAGCAGTTCTTC.

In its sample, this clonotype was seen many times. The chain joins TRBV7-9 to TRBJ2-3; 9 positions match TRBD1. The CDR3 consists of 17 residues. J gave up 8 bases and V 2 bases, and 14 bases lay outside the gene matches. The germline CDR1 and CDR2 sequences are SEHNR and FQNEAQ (reference sequence). The CDR3: CASSLPGQGPGIGTQYF. In nucleotides, the CDR3 is TGTGCCAGCAGCTTACCAGGACAGGGGCCGGGAATTGGTACGCAGTATTTT.

V usage is TRBV12-3 or TRBV12-4 and J usage is TRBJ1-1; D possibly corresponds to TRBD1 (5 bases). The V and J ends lost 5 bases and 0 bases respectively, with 13 bases between them. CDR3 length: 15 residues. CDR3 protein: CASSLIGVMNTEAFF. The DNA of the CDR3 is TGTGCCAGCAGTCTAATAGGGGTAATGAACACTGAAGCTTTCTTT.

In DNA, the CDR3 is TGCAGTGCTCCGGACAGGGATTTTACTAGCGGGGCGAACACCGGGGAGCTGTTTTTT. Translated: CSAPDRDFTSGANTGELFF. The rearrangement uses TRBV20-1 and TRBJ2-2; 10 bases agree with TRBD2. CDR1 DFQATT and CDR2 SNEGSKA come from the germline V gene (reference sequence). CDR3 size: 19 residues. The V segment lost 5 bases and the J segment 0 bases; nucleotides outside the gene matches: 15.

This sequence joins TRBV5-6 and TRBJ1-5, with D possibly being TRBD1 (5 bases). CDR1 is SGHDT and CDR2 is YYEEEE in the germline V gene. Trimming removed 3 bases at V and 4 bases at J, with 11 bases between. The CDR3 is 14 residues long. The CDR3 bases are TGTGCCAGCAGCTCGGGACTTTTTAATCAGCCCCAGCATTTT. It encodes CASSSGLFNQPQHF. Supplemented by reference TRBV5-6 and TRBJ1-5, the full variable domain reads DAGVTQSPTHLIKTRGQQVTLRCSPKSGHDTVSWYQQALGQGPQFIFQYYEEEERQRGNFPDRFSGHQFPNYSSELNVNALLLGDSALYLCASSSGLFNQPQHFGDGTRLSIL.

This clonotype was observed at least ten times. The chain recombines TRBV7-2 with TRBJ2-2; 8 bases fit TRBD1. From germline, CDR1 is SGHTA and CDR2 FQGNSA. The V and J ends lost 4 bases and 5 bases, in that order; junction bases with no gene match: 6. The CDR3 extends over 15 amino acids. CDR3 residues: CASSSDRGETGELFF. CDR3 bases: TGTGCCAGCAGCTCTGACAGGGGAGAGACCGGGGAGCTGTTTTTT.

Remarks on this clonotype: Being one base from a much bigger clone, this may be a read error. The gene calls are TRBV15 and TRBJ2-5; D possibly matches TRBD1 or TRBD2 (5 bases each). Germline-derived CDR1 and CDR2 are LNHNV and YYDKDF (reference sequence). V lost 0 bases, J lost 5 bases, and 13 bases lay in between. The CDR3 consists of 15 residues. The CDR3 DNA reads as TGTGCCACCAGCAGAGATCTGGGGTGGGGGGAGACCCAGTACTTC. The encoded protein is CATSRDLGWGETQYF.

This clonotype was detected many times. The chain employs TRBV6-2 or TRBV6-3 and TRBJ2-7; 8 bases are a match to TRBD1. The V gene's germline CDR1 is MNHEY and CDR2 SVGEGT. The V segment lost 6 bases and the J segment 5 bases; nucleotides outside the gene matches: 6. The CDR3 has 13 amino acids. The CDR3 coding sequence is TGTGCCAGCAGCCGGACAGGGCTCCACGAGCAGTACGTC. Its translation: CASSRTGLHEQYV.